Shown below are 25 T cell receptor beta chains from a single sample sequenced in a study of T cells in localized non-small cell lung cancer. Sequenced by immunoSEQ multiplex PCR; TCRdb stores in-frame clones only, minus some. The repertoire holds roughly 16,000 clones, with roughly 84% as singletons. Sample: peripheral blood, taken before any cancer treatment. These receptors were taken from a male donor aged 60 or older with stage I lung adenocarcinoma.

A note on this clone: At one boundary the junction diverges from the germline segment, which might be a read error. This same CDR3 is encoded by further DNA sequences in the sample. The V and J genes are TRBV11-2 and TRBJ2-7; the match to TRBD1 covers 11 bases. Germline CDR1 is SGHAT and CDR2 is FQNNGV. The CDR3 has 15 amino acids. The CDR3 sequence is CASSLGGQGVYEQYF. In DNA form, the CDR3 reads TGTGCCAGCAGCTTAGGGGGACAGGGGGTGTACGAGCAGTACTTT.

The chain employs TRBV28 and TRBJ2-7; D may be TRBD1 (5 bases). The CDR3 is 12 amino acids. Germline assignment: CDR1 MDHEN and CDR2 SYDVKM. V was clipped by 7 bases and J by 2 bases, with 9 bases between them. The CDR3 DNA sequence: TGTGCCAGCAATGTACAGGCCTACGAGCAGTACTTC. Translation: CASNVQAYEQYF.

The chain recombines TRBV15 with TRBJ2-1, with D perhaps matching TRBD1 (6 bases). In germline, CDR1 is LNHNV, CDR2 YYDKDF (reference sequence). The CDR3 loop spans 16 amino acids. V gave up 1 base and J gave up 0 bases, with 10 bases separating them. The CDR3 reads CATSRVRGYSYNEQFF. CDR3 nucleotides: TGTGCCACCAGCAGAGTAAGGGGGTACTCCTACAATGAGCAGTTCTTC.

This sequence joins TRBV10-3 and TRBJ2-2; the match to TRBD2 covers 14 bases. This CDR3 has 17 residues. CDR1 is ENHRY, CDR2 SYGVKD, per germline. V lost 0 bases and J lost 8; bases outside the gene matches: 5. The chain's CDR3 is CAISESGTSGSKGELFF. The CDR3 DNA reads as TGTGCCATCAGTGAGTCGGGGACTAGCGGGAGTAAAGGGGAGCTGTTTTTT.

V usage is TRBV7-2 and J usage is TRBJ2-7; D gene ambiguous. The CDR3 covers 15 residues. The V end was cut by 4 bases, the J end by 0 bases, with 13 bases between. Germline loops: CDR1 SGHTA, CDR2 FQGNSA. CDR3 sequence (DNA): TGTGCCAGCAGCTCAACGGTAGGTGCCTCCTACGAGCAGTACTTC. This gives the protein CASSSTVGASYEQYF.

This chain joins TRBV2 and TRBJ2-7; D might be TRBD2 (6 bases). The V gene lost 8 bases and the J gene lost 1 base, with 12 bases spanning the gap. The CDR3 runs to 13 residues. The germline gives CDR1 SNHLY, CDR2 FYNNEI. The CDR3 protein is CASSREMSYEQYF. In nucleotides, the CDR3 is TGTGCCAGCTCCCGGGAGATGTCCTACGAGCAGTACTTC.

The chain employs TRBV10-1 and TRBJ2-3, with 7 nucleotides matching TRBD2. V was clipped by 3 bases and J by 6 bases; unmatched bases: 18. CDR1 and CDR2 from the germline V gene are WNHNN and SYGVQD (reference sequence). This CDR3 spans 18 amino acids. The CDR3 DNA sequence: TGCGCCAGCAGTGACGCTATCGAAGGCGGGGGAAAGCGGGATACGCAGTATTTT. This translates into CASSDAIEGGGKRDTQYF.

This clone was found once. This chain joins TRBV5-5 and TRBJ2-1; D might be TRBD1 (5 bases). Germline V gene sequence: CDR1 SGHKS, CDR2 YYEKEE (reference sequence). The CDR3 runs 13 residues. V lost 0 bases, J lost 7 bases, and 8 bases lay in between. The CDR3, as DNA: TGTGCCAGCAGCTTGGGGACAAAAAATGAGCAGTTCTTC. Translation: CASSLGTKNEQFF.

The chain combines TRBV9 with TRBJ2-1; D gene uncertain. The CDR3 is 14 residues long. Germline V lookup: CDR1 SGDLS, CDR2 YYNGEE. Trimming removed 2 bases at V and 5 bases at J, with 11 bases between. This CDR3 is CASSVRRWNNEQFF. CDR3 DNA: TGTGCCAGCAGCGTCAGGAGATGGAACAATGAGCAGTTCTTC.

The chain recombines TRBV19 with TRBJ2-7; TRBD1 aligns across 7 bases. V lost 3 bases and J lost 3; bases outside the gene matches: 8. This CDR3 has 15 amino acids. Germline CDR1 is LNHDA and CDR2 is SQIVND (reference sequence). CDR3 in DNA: TGTGCCAGTAGTATTCACAGGACAGGTCACTACGAGCAGTACTTC. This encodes CASSIHRTGHYEQYF.

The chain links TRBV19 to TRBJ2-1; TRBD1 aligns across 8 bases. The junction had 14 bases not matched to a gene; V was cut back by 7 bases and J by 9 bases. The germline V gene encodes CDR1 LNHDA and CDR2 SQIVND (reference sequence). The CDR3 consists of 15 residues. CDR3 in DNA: TGTGCCAGTACCGCTGGACAGGGCGGTTTGGGTGAGCAGTTCTTC. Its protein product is CASTAGQGGLGEQFF.

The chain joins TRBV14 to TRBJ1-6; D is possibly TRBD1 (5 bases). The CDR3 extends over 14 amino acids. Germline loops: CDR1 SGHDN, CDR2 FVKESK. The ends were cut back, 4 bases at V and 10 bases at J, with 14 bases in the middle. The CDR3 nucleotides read TGTGCCAGCAGCCCAGGTCAGGGCGACTCACCCCTCCACTTT. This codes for CASSPGQGDSPLHF.

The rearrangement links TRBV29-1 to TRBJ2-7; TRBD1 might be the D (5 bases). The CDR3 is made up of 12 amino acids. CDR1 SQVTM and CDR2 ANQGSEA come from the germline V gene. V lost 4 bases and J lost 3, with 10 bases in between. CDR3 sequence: CSVGQTGYEQYF. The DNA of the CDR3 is TGCAGCGTTGGACAGACGGGCTACGAGCAGTACTTC.

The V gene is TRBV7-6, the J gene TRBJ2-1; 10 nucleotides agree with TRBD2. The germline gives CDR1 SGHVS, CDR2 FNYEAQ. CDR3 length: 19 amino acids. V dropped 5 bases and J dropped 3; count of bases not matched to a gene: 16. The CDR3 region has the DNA TGTGCCAGCAGCCCGGGAACGAGCGGGAGGGTTATCGACTACAATGAGCAGTTCTTC. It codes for CASSPGTSGRVIDYNEQFF.

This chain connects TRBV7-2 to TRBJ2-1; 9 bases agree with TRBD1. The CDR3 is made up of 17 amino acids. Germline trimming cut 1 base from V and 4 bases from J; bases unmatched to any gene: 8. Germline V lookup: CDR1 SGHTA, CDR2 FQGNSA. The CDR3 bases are TGTGCCAGCAGCTTAGGAAGAGGGACAGGGACGTACAATGAGCAGTTCTTC. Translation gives CASSLGRGTGTYNEQFF.

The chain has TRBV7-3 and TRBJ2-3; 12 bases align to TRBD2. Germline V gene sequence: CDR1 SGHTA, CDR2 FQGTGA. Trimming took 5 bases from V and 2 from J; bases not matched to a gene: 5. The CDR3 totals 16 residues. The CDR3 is CASSRTSGAHTDTQYF. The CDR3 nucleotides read TGTGCCAGCAGCCGGACTAGCGGGGCCCACACAGATACGCAGTATTTT.

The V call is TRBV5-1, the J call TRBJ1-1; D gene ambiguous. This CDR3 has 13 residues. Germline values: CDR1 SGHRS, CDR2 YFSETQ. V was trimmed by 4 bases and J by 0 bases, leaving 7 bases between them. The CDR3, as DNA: TGCGCCAGCAGCCCCGGCGTGAACACTGAAGCTTTCTTT. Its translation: CASSPGVNTEAFF.

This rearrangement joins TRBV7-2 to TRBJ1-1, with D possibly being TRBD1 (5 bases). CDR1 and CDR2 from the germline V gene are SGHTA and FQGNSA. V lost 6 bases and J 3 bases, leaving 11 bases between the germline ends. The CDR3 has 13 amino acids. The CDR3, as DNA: TGTGCCAGCAGTCCAGGGATTGACACTGAAGCTTTCTTT. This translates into CASSPGIDTEAFF.

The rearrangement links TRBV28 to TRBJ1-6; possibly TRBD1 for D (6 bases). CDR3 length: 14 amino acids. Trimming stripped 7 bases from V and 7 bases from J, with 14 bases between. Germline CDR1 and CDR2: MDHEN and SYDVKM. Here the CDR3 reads CASNRELGNSPLHF. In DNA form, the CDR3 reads TGTGCCAGCAACAGGGAGTTAGGAAATTCACCCCTCCACTTT.

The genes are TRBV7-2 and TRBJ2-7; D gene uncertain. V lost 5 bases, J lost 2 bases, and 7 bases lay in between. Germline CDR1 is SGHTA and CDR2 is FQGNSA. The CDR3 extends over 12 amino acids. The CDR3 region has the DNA TGTGCCAGCAGCCCGTCCCCCTACGAGCAGTACTTC. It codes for CASSPSPYEQYF.

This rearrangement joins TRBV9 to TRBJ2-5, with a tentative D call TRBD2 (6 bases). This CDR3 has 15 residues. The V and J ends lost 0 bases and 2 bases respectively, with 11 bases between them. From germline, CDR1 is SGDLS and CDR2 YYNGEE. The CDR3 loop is CASSVAGTYQETQYF. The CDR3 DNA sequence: TGTGCCAGCAGCGTAGCTGGGACTTATCAAGAGACCCAGTACTTC.

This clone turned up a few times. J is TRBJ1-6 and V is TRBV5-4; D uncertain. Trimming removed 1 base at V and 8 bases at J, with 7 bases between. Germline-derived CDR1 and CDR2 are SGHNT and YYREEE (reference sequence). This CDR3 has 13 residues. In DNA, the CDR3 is TGTGCCAGCAGCTTGCAGGAGGATTCACCCCTCCACTTT. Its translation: CASSLQEDSPLHF.

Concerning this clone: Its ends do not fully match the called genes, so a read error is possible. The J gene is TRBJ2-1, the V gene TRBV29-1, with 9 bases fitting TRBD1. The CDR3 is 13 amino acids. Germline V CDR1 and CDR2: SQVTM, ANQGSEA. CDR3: CSTNRGLYSEQFF. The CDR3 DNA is TGCAGCACGAACAGGGGGCTGTACAGTGAGCAGTTCTTC.

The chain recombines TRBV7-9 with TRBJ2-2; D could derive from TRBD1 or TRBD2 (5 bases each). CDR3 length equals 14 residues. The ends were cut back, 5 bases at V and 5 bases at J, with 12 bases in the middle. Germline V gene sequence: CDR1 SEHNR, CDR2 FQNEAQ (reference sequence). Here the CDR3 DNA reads TGTGCCAGCAGCCGGGACGTGACAACCGGGGAGCTGTTTTTT. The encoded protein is CASSRDVTTGELFF.

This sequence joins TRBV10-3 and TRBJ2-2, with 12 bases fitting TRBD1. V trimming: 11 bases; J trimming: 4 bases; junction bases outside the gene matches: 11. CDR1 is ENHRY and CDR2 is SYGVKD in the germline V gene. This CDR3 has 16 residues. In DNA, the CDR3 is TGTGCCCTCGGGACAGGGGGCCGGTTAGGCACCGGGGAGCTGTTTTTT. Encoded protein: CALGTGGRLGTGELFF.